Following are 21 T cell receptor beta chains from one sample sequenced in a study of OX40 agonist ivuxolimab in advanced cancers. Sequencing used immunoSEQ multiplex PCR; TCRdb keeps in-frame clones, though not all of them. The sample records about 160,000 clones, 94% being singletons. The sequencing here drew on CD4+ or CD8+ T cells sorted from blood, taken in a trial of the OX40 agonist ivuxolimab. These receptors were taken from an adult with an advanced solid tumor such as melanoma, head and neck, liver or kidney cancer.

This chain uses TRBV5-8 with TRBJ2-5; 14 nucleotides line up with TRBD2. Germline V gene sequence: CDR1 SGHTS, CDR2 YDEGEE. The V gene end was trimmed by 4 bases and the J gene end by 7 bases; junction bases not matched to a gene: 9. CDR3 length: 16 residues. CDR3 loop: CASSRSGTSGSGTQYF. CDR3 DNA: TGTGCCAGCAGCCGTTCCGGGACTAGCGGGAGTGGGACCCAGTACTTC. Supplemented by reference TRBV5-8 and TRBJ2-5, the full variable domain reads EAGVTQSPTHLIKTRGQQATLRCSPISGHTSVYWYQQALGLGLQFLLWYDEGEERNRGNFPPRFSGRQFPNYSSELNVNALELEDSALYLCASSRSGTSGSGTQYFGPGTRLLVL.

The CDR3 nucleotides are TGTGCCAGCAGCTCACGGGACTATAGCACAGATACGCAGTATTTT. It yields the protein CASSSRDYSTDTQYF. This rearrangement joins TRBV7-9 to TRBJ2-3, with 7 bases lining up with TRBD2. The V and J ends lost 4 bases and 0 bases, in that order; junction bases with no gene match: 4. Germline V CDR1 and CDR2: SEHNR, FQNEAQ (reference sequence). The CDR3 has 15 amino acids. Together with reference TRBV7-9 and TRBJ2-3, the CDR3 gives the full variable domain: DTGVSQNPRHKITKRGQNVTFRCDPISEHNRLYWYRQTLGQGPEFLTYFQNEAQLEKSRLLSDRFSAERPKGSFSTLEIQRTEQGDSAMYLCASSSRDYSTDTQYFGPGTRLTVL.

V gene TRBV4-2 combines with J gene TRBJ1-4, with a possible D match to TRBD1 (6 bases). The length of the CDR3 is 14 residues. Germline CDR1 reads LGHNA; CDR2 reads YNFKEQ. V was pared by 1 base and J by 7 bases, with 10 bases between. Here the CDR3 DNA reads TGTGCCAGCAGCCAAGGGGGGGCAGGTGAAAAACTGTTTTTT. It specifies CASSQGGAGEKLFF.

The V gene is TRBV5-1, the J gene TRBJ2-7, with D perhaps TRBD2 (7 bases). This CDR3 has 16 residues. CDR1 is SGHRS and CDR2 is YFSETQ in the germline V gene. The V and J ends lost 0 bases and 1 base respectively, with 14 bases between them. CDR3 nucleotide sequence: TGCGCCAGCAGCTTGGAGGGCGGGGGCCTTTCCTACGAGCAGTACTTC. It translates to CASSLEGGGLSYEQYF.

The chain has TRBV5-1 and TRBJ1-4, with D possibly TRBD1 on 5 matching bases. V lost 0 bases, J lost 7 bases, and 13 bases lay in between. This CDR3 comprises 15 residues. Germline V gene lookup returns CDR1 SGHRS and CDR2 YFSETQ. CDR3 region: CASSLVGGNSEKLFF. DNA of the CDR3: TGCGCCAGCAGCTTGGTGGGGGGTAATAGTGAAAAACTGTTTTTT.

The V gene is TRBV15, the J gene TRBJ1-2, with a tentative D call TRBD1 (6 bases). The CDR3 is 16 residues long. Trimming pared 3 bases from V and 4 bases from J, leaving 18 bases between. Germline CDR1 is LNHNV and CDR2 is YYDKDF (reference sequence). CDR3 sequence: CATSSPWASTGYGYTF. The CDR3 nucleotides read TGTGCCACCAGCAGCCCTTGGGCCTCGACAGGCTATGGCTACACCTTC.

The V and J genes are TRBV7-6 and TRBJ1-6; possible D gene TRBD1, 6 bases. This CDR3 has 15 amino acids. V was shortened by 4 bases and J by 4 bases, with 11 bases between the two germline ends. Germline loops: CDR1 SGHVS, CDR2 FNYEAQ. CDR3 DNA sequence: TGTGCCAGCAGCTCCCAGGGGACGTATAATTCACCCCTCCACTTT. Translated: CASSSQGTYNSPLHF. The variable domain in full, completed from reference TRBV7-6 and TRBJ1-6, reads GAGVSQSPRYKVTKRGQDVALRCDPISGHVSLYWYRQALGQGPEFLTYFNYEAQQDKSGLPNDRFSAERPEGSISTLTIQRTEQRDSAMYRCASSSQGTYNSPLHFGNGTRLTVT.

This chain joins TRBV27 and TRBJ2-5, with 10 bases matching TRBD1. Germline CDR1 MNHEY, CDR2 SMNVEV (reference sequence). CDR3 length: 15 amino acids. Unmatched junction bases numbered 12, after V lost 4 bases and J lost 10 bases. The CDR3 reads CASSSYDRGRGDQYF. Written as DNA, the CDR3 is TGTGCCAGCAGTTCCTACGACAGGGGGCGAGGTGACCAGTACTTC.

The V call is TRBV28, the J call TRBJ1-5, with D unresolved. Between the trimmed V and J ends, which lost 3 bases and 7 bases, there was a span of 16 bases. The CDR3 runs 15 residues. CDR1 is MDHEN, CDR2 SYDVKM, per germline. The CDR3 nucleotides read TGTGCCAGCAGTTTCCAACCGTTAGCTAAACAGCCCCAGCATTTT. Amino acid sequence: CASSFQPLAKQPQHF.

The chain is built from TRBV7-3 and TRBJ1-2; the D is unclear. Germline CDR1 is SGHTA and CDR2 is FQGTGA. V dropped 1 base and J dropped 0 bases, with 6 bases sitting between them. The CDR3 length is 14 residues. The CDR3 region has the DNA TGTGCCAGCAGCTTAAGTGGAGCTAACTATGGCTACACCTTC. Translating it yields CASSLSGANYGYTF. The complete variable domain, with remaining parts taken from reference TRBV7-3 and TRBJ1-2, reads GAGVSQTPSNKVTEKGKYVELRCDPISGHTALYWYRQSLGQGPEFLIYFQGTGAADDSGLPNDRFFAVRPEGSVSTLKIQRTERGDSAVYLCASSLSGANYGYTFGSGTRLTVV.

The chain carries TRBV30 and TRBJ1-1, with D possibly matching TRBD1 (5 bases). The CDR3 is 15 amino acids. Germline V CDR1 and CDR2: GTSNPN, SVGIG (reference sequence). With 6 bases removed from V and 2 bases from J, the gap between germline ends came to 19 bases. The CDR3 coding sequence is TGTGCCTGCAACGGGACCGATTGGTCAAACACTGAAGCTTTCTTT. Encoded protein: CACNGTDWSNTEAFF.

The chain has TRBV6-5 and TRBJ1-2; D call uncertain. Germline values: CDR1 MNHEY, CDR2 SVGAGI. This CDR3 comprises 13 residues. Between the trimmed V and J ends, which lost 2 bases and 13 bases, there was a span of 17 bases. Here the CDR3 DNA reads TGTGCCAGCAGTTACCAGGCACCTTTGGCCGCCACCTTC. This encodes CASSYQAPLAATF.

The chain carries TRBV27 and TRBJ2-5; 7 nucleotides match TRBD1. The CDR3 spans 14 residues. With 2 bases clipped from V and 5 bases from J, the junction kept 5 bases outside the gene matches. Germline V gene data show CDR1 as MNHEY and CDR2 as SMNVEV (reference sequence). The DNA of the CDR3 is TGTGCCAGCAGTTTAAACAGGGGTAAGGAGACCCAGTACTTC. Encoded protein: CASSLNRGKETQYF.

The CDR3 loop is CASSPADGNGYTF. Written as DNA, the CDR3 is TGTGCCAGCAGTCCAGCGGACGGAAATGGCTACACCTTC. The chain links TRBV6-5 to TRBJ1-2; D call uncertain. This CDR3 comprises 13 residues. The V and J ends lost 5 bases and 6 bases respectively, with 13 bases between them. Germline CDR1 reads MNHEY; CDR2 reads SVGAGI.

The gene calls are TRBV2 and TRBJ1-4, with TRBD1 as a possible D gene (6 bases). Germline V CDR1 and CDR2: SNHLY, FYNNEI. This CDR3 has 14 amino acids. V was trimmed by 4 bases and J by 3 bases, leaving 9 bases between them. The CDR3 bases are TGTGCCAGCAGTGTGCAGGGGTCTAATGAAAAACTGTTTTTT. Translation gives CASSVQGSNEKLFF.

A few counts support this clone. The chain links TRBV18 to TRBJ1-5; 7 nucleotides match TRBD1. The germline V gene encodes CDR1 KGHSH and CDR2 LQKENI. V lost 1 base and J lost 1; bases outside the gene matches: 7. This CDR3 comprises 17 residues. CDR3 sequence (DNA): TGTGCCAGCTCACCACAGGGGGCAGGGATGAGCAATCAGCCCCAGCATTTT. Translated, it gives CASSPQGAGMSNQPQHF.

This sequence joins TRBV5-1 and TRBJ2-2; no definite D call. Germline lookup yields CDR1 SGHRS and CDR2 YFSETQ. The CDR3 loop spans 13 amino acids. Deletions cut 1 base from V and 7 bases from J, with 8 bases between. Here the CDR3 reads CASSLPDLGELFF. CDR3 nucleotide sequence: TGCGCCAGCAGCTTGCCGGATCTCGGGGAGCTGTTTTTT.

CDR3 loop: CASSLGQGQETQYF. The CDR3 DNA is TGCGCCAGCAGCCTCGGACAGGGCCAAGAGACCCAGTACTTC. The V gene is TRBV4-3, the J gene TRBJ2-5; 8 bases agree with TRBD1. This CDR3 has 14 amino acids. With 4 bases clipped from V and 1 base from J, the junction kept 2 bases outside the gene matches. Germline loops: CDR1 LGHNA, CDR2 YSLEER.

The rearrangement links TRBV2 to TRBJ1-4, with D possibly TRBD1 on 5 matching bases. With 7 bases removed from V and 8 bases from J, the gap between germline ends came to 14 bases. Germline V CDR1 and CDR2: SNHLY, FYNNEI. The length of the CDR3 is 13 residues. CDR3 nucleotide sequence: TGTGCCAGCAAGTTGGACCGGGGGGAAAAACTGTTTTTT. The encoded protein is CASKLDRGEKLFF.

The CDR3 DNA sequence: TGTGCCAGCAGGACTAGCGGGGAGTACAATGAGCAGTTCTTC. It yields the protein CASRTSGEYNEQFF. The chain combines TRBV7-3 with TRBJ2-1; TRBD2 aligns across 11 bases. Unmatched junction bases numbered 2, after V lost 6 bases and J lost 4 bases. The CDR3 has 14 residues. Germline V gene sequence: CDR1 SGHTA, CDR2 FQGTGA.

V is TRBV29-1 and J is TRBJ2-2; 8 bases line up with TRBD2. Germline V gives CDR1 SQVTM, CDR2 ANQGSEA. This CDR3 is built from 16 residues. J lost 1 base, V lost 7 bases, and 11 bases had no gene match. CDR3 loop: CSAGGAMGENTGELFF. For the CDR3, the DNA is TGCAGCGCGGGAGGGGCAATGGGGGAGAACACCGGGGAGCTGTTTTTT.